One sample yielded the 23 T cell receptor beta chains listed below, sequenced in a study of shared clonotypes between healthy human individuals. CD45RO-negative cells were positively selected for CCR7, leaving out terminally differentiated effector memory CD45RA+ cells. Here immunoSEQ multiplex PCR was the method, and the copy in TCRdb shows in-frame clones only, minus some. The sample lists about 2 million clones; approximately 94% were seen once. Sequenced: naive CD8+ T cells sorted from blood. These receptors were taken from a man aged 18 to 35 in good health.

The chain has TRBV11-3 and TRBJ1-1; 10 bases fit TRBD1. This CDR3 contains 14 residues. The ends lost 8 bases at V and 3 bases at J; junction bases unmatched: 6. Germline CDR1 reads SGHNT; CDR2 reads YENEEA. The CDR3 DNA follows: TGTGCCAGCGCACCCGGGACAGGGGACACTGAAGCTTTCTTT. Translated, it gives CASAPGTGDTEAFF.

CDR3 bases: TGTGCCAGCAGCTTGGGAGGGCTTCTGGGAAACACCGGGGAGCTGTTTTTT. Protein product: CASSLGGLLGNTGELFF. This chain links TRBV5-6 with TRBJ2-2; the D gene is possibly TRBD2 (5 bases). Trimming stripped 0 bases from V and 2 bases from J, with 14 bases between. In germline, CDR1 is SGHDT, CDR2 YYEEEE. The length of the CDR3 is 17 residues.

This chain links TRBV5-6 with TRBJ2-2; 8 bases align to TRBD1. The germline CDR1 and CDR2 sequences are SGHDT and YYEEEE. This CDR3 is built from 13 residues. V trimming: 4 bases; J trimming: 6 bases; junction bases outside the gene matches: 2. The CDR3 protein is CASSMGQAGELFF. As DNA, the CDR3 is TGTGCCAGCAGCATGGGACAGGCCGGGGAGCTGTTTTTT.

The chain combines TRBV14 with TRBJ1-1; no clear D gene. Trimming removed 3 bases from V and 4 bases from J, with 9 bases in between. CDR1 SGHDN and CDR2 FVKESK come from the germline V gene. The CDR3 contains 13 residues. CDR3 amino acids: CASSQRAATEAFF. CDR3 nucleotide sequence: TGTGCCAGCAGCCAGAGGGCAGCCACTGAAGCTTTCTTT.

V usage is TRBV4-1 and J usage is TRBJ2-7; 12 bases map to TRBD2. The CDR3 runs to 16 residues. V lost 4 bases, J lost 2 bases, and 6 bases stayed unmatched. From germline, CDR1 is MGHRA and CDR2 YSYEKL. CDR3 region: CASSPRTSGATYEQYF. The CDR3 DNA sequence: TGCGCCAGCAGCCCGCGGACTAGCGGGGCGACCTACGAGCAGTACTTC.

The V call is TRBV27, the J call TRBJ2-1, with 10 positions matching TRBD2. CDR3 length: 16 residues. Germline-derived CDR1 and CDR2 are MNHEY and SMNVEV (reference sequence). The trim removed 1 base at V and 7 bases at J, leaving 7 bases unmatched. The CDR3 region is CASSLYLAGVSNEQFF. DNA of the CDR3: TGTGCCAGCAGTTTATATCTAGCGGGAGTAAGTAATGAGCAGTTCTTC.

As regards this clone: This CDR3 is also generated by other DNA sequences in the sample. The genes are TRBV7-8 and TRBJ2-2; 7 nucleotides align to TRBD2. Germline V gene data show CDR1 as SGHVS and CDR2 as FQNEAQ. Trimming at V came to 5 bases and at J to 3 bases, leaving 6 bases not matched to a gene. The CDR3 contains 15 residues. In DNA, the CDR3 is TGTGCCAGCAGCCCAATAGCGGGCTACACCGGGGAGCTGTTTTTT. Encoded protein: CASSPIAGYTGELFF.

The V gene is TRBV5-4, the J gene TRBJ1-3; unclear D gene. CDR3 length: 14 residues. Per germline, CDR1 SGHNT and CDR2 YYREEE (reference sequence). Trimming took off 0 bases at V and 0 bases at J, with 4 bases between the two ends. CDR3 sequence reads: CASSLESSGNTIYF. In DNA form, the CDR3 reads TGTGCCAGCAGCTTGGAGTCCTCTGGAAACACCATATATTTT.

The V gene is TRBV18, the J gene TRBJ2-5; 7 bases align to TRBD2. Trimming at V came to 6 bases and at J to 1 base, leaving 11 bases not matched to a gene. The CDR3 length is 16 residues. Per the germline V gene, CDR1 is KGHSH and CDR2 is LQKENI. The CDR3 nucleotides are TGTGCCAGCTCTCAGGCGGGGGAGGGCCTCCAAGAGACCCAGTACTTC. Amino acids: CASSQAGEGLQETQYF.

This chain uses TRBV6-1 with TRBJ2-7; the D is unclear. CDR3 length equals 10 residues. Per germline, CDR1 MNHNS and CDR2 SASEGT. V lost 10 bases and J 6 bases, leaving 10 bases between the germline ends. The CDR3 reads CATSPFEQYF. In nucleotides, the CDR3 is TGTGCCACCTCACCGTTCGAGCAGTACTTC.

A word on this clone: The same CDR3 also results from other DNA sequences found in this sample. The genes are TRBV27 and TRBJ2-7; possible D gene TRBD1, 6 bases. Germline-derived CDR1 and CDR2 are MNHEY and SMNVEV (reference sequence). Trimming pared 4 bases from V and 5 bases from J, leaving 6 bases between. The CDR3 length is 11 residues. The CDR3 DNA reads as TGTGCCAGCAGTTCAGGGGACGAGCAGTACTTC. Protein product: CASSSGDEQYF.

The chain uses TRBV6-1 and TRBJ1-2; D unresolved. Trimming removed 2 bases at V and 0 bases at J, with 13 bases between. CDR1 and CDR2 from the germline V gene are MNHNS and SASEGT. The CDR3 has 16 residues. In DNA, the CDR3 is TGTGCCAGCAGTGAATCGGTCTCCCTCTCTAACTATGGCTACACCTTC. Translated: CASSESVSLSNYGYTF.

The rearrangement joins TRBV29-1 to TRBJ2-1; D gene unclear. This CDR3 has 12 residues. Germline V gene sequence: CDR1 SQVTM, CDR2 ANQGSEA. V shed 3 bases and J shed 3 bases, with 6 bases lying between them. CDR3 sequence: CSVDDGYNEQFF. In nucleotides, the CDR3 is TGCAGCGTTGACGACGGCTACAATGAGCAGTTCTTC.

This chain connects TRBV9 to TRBJ2-1; 8 bases are a match to TRBD2. Germline CDR1 and CDR2: SGDLS and YYNGEE. J lost 2 bases, V lost 3 bases, and 7 bases had no gene match. The CDR3 is made up of 16 amino acids. CDR3 protein: CASSGIQRETYNEQFF. In DNA form, the CDR3 reads TGTGCCAGCAGCGGTATACAGCGGGAGACCTACAATGAGCAGTTCTTC.

The J gene is TRBJ1-2, the V gene TRBV7-8; TRBD1 matches 10 bases. V lost 4 bases and J lost 7; bases outside the gene matches: 15. This CDR3 is built from 17 residues. CDR1 SGHVS and CDR2 FQNEAQ come from the germline V gene. The CDR3 bases are TGTGCCAGCAGCTCCGACAGGGGGCGAGGTAATATGGCTGGCTACACCTTC. This gives the protein CASSSDRGRGNMAGYTF. Variable domain in full (rest from reference TRBV7-8 and TRBJ1-2): GAGVSQSPRYKVAKRGQDVALRCDPISGHVSLFWYQQALGQGPEFLTYFQNEAQLDKSGLPSDRFFAERPEGSVSTLKIQRTQQEDSAVYLCASSSDRGRGNMAGYTFGSGTRLTVV.

This clone appeared a single time. The rearrangement links TRBV27 to TRBJ2-6, with a possible D match to TRBD2 (5 bases). This CDR3 region has 16 residues. V was trimmed by 5 bases and J by 1 base, leaving 12 bases between them. CDR1 and CDR2 from the germline V gene are MNHEY and SMNVEV (reference sequence). In DNA, the CDR3 is TGTGCCAGCAGTCCAGCGGTCATTTCTGGGGCCAACGTCCTGACTTTC. It translates to CASSPAVISGANVLTF.

V and J are TRBV6-1 and TRBJ2-1; D ambiguous. The CDR3 sequence is 13 residues long. Trimming stripped 6 bases from V and 6 bases from J, with 12 bases between. Germline V gene sequence: CDR1 MNHNS, CDR2 SASEGT. CDR3 loop: CASSRLGVNEQFF. The CDR3 nucleotides read TGTGCCAGCAGCAGGCTCGGTGTCAATGAGCAGTTCTTC.

The rearrangement uses TRBV6-1 and TRBJ2-7; no clear D. V was pared by 1 base and J by 0 bases, with 10 bases between. CDR1 is MNHNS, CDR2 SASEGT, per germline. The CDR3 is made up of 15 amino acids. CDR3 protein: CASSEDRAYSYEQYF. The DNA for the CDR3 is TGTGCCAGCAGTGAAGATAGGGCTTACTCCTACGAGCAGTACTTC.

CDR3 residues: CASSFGEKLFF. For the CDR3, the DNA is TGTGCCAGCAGCTTCGGAGAAAAACTGTTTTTT. The chain carries TRBV11-2 and TRBJ1-4, with D hard to call. Germline V CDR1 and CDR2: SGHAT, FQNNGV. There are 11 residues in the CDR3. V was clipped by 3 bases and J by 8 bases, with 4 bases between them.

J is TRBJ2-1 and V is TRBV5-1; tentative D call: TRBD2 (5 bases). This CDR3 is built from 14 residues. Between the trimmed V and J ends, which lost 1 base and 8 bases, there was a span of 13 bases. Germline values: CDR1 SGHRS, CDR2 YFSETQ. CDR3 DNA: TGCGCCAGCAGCTTGACGGGAAGCTCTGATGAGCAGTTCTTC. Residues: CASSLTGSSDEQFF.

The V gene is TRBV27, the J gene TRBJ2-5; D is uncertain. V lost 0 bases, J lost 2 bases, and 10 bases lay in between. This CDR3 comprises 15 residues. The V gene's germline CDR1 is MNHEY and CDR2 SMNVEV (reference sequence). In DNA form, the CDR3 reads TGTGCCAGCAGTTTATCGAGATCACCTCAAGAGACCCAGTACTTC. This sequence encodes CASSLSRSPQETQYF.

In regard to this clone: This CDR3 is also generated by other DNA sequences in the sample. V usage is TRBV7-3 and J usage is TRBJ2-7; no firm D call. From germline, CDR1 is SGHTA and CDR2 FQGTGA. The CDR3 is 14 residues long. With 5 bases removed from V and 0 bases from J, the gap between germline ends came to 11 bases. CDR3 residues: CASSLDGSSYEQYF. The CDR3 nucleotides are TGTGCCAGCAGCCTAGACGGTAGCTCCTACGAGCAGTACTTC.

This clone appeared a single time. This chain connects TRBV10-2 to TRBJ2-1, with D unclear. Trimming stripped 3 bases from V and 0 bases from J, with 9 bases between. The CDR3 consists of 15 residues. CDR1 and CDR2 (germline): WSHSY, SAAADI. The CDR3 reads CASSDSSVSYNEQFF. In nucleotides, the CDR3 is TGCGCCAGCAGTGATTCCAGCGTCTCCTACAATGAGCAGTTCTTC.